The present T cell receptor (beta chain) was sequenced within a study of blood T cell repertoires in COVID-19. Data came from immunoSEQ multiplex PCR; TCRdb stores just in-frame clones and leaves some out. Among about 320,000 clones, roughly nine tenths were seen once, and the ten largest hold about 4%. Looked up from germline, CDR1 is MNHEY and CDR2 is SVGAGI. Unmatched junction bases numbered 13, after V lost 2 bases and J lost 8 bases. The CDR3 length is 16 residues. The sequenced material came from PBMCs or T cells enriched from blood (not recorded which). The sequence derives from a woman under 40 who had been exposed to COVID-19. V gene TRBV6-5 combines with J gene TRBJ1-2, with 8 bases lining up with TRBD1. CDR3 sequence reads: CASSYAQGAPRGGYTF. The CDR3 DNA reads TGTGCCAGCAGTTACGCGCAGGGGGCACCCCGAGGAGGCTACACCTTC.